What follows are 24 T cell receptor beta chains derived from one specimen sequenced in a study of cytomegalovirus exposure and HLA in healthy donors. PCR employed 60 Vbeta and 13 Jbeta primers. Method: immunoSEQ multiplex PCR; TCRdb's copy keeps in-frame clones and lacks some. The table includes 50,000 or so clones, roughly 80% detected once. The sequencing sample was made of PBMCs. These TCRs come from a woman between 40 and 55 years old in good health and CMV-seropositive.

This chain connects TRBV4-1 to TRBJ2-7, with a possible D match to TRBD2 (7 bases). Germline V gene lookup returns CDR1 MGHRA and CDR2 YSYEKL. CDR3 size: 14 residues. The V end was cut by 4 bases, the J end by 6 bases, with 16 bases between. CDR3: CASSPGEGGGEQYF. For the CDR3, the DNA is TGCGCCAGCAGCCCCGGGGAAGGGGGGGGCGAGCAGTACTTC.

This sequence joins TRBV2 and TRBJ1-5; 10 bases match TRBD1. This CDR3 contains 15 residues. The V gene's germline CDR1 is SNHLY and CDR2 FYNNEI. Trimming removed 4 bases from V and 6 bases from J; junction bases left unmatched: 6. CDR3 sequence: CASSVGQGGSQPQHF. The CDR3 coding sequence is TGTGCCAGCAGTGTTGGACAGGGGGGGTCTCAGCCCCAGCATTTT.

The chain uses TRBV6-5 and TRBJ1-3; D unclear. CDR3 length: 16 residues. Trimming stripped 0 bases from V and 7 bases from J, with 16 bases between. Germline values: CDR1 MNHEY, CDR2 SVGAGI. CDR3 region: CASSYSPAGVRNTIYF. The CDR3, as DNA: TGTGCCAGCAGTTACTCGCCGGCCGGGGTACGCAACACCATATATTTT.

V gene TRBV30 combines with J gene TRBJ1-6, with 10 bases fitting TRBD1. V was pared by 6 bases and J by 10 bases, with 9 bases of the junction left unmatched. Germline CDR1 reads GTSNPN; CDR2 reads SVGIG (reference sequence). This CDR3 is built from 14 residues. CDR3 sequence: CACRQGAQSSPLHF. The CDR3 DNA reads TGTGCCTGTAGACAGGGGGCGCAGAGCTCACCCCTCCACTTT.

The CDR3 nucleotides read TGTGCCAGCAGCGTAGGACAGTTTCCTCCTGAAGCTTTCTTT. It codes for CASSVGQFPPEAFF. V gene TRBV9 combines with J gene TRBJ1-1; maybe TRBD1 (5 bases). V lost 0 bases to trimming and J lost 6 bases, with 12 bases between them. This CDR3 region has 14 residues. The germline gives CDR1 SGDLS, CDR2 YYNGEE.

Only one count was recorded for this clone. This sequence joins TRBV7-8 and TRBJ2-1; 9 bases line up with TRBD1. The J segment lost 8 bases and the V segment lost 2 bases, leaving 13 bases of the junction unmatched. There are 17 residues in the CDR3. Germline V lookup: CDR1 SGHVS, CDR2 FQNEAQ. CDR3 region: CASSLPSPGTGRDEQFF. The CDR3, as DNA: TGTGCCAGCAGCTTACCGAGCCCGGGGACAGGGAGGGATGAGCAGTTCTTC.

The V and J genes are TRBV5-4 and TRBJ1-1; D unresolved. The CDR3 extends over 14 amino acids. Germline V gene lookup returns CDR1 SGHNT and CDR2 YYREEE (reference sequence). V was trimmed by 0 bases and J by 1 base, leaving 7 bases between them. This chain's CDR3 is CASSLGGGNTEAFF. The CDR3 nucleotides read TGTGCCAGCAGCTTGGGAGGTGGGAACACTGAAGCTTTCTTT.

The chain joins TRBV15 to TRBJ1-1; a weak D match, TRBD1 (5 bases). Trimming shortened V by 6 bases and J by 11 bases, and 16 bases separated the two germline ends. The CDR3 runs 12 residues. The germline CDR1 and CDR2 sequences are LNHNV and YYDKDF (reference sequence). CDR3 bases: TGTGCCACCAGTACGGGGGGGAATTCGGCTTTCTTT. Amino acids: CATSTGGNSAFF.

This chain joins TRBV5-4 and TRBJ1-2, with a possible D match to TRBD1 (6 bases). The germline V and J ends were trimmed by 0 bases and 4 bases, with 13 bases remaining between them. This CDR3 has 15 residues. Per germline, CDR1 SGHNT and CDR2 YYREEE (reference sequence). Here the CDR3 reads CASSLAGQGLYGYTF. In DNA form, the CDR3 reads TGTGCCAGCAGCTTGGCCGGCCAGGGGCTCTATGGCTACACCTTC.

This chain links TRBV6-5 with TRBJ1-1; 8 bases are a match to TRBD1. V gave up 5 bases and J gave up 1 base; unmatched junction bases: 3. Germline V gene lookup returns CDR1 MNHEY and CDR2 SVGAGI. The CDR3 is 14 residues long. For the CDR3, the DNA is TGTGCCAGCAGTAACGGACAGGGGAACACTGAAGCTTTCTTT. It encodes CASSNGQGNTEAFF.

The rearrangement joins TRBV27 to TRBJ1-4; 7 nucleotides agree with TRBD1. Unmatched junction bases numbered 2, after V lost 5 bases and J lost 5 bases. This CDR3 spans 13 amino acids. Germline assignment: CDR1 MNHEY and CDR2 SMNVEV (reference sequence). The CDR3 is CASSPGQNEKLFF. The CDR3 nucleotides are TGTGCCAGCAGTCCGGGACAGAATGAAAAACTGTTTTTT.

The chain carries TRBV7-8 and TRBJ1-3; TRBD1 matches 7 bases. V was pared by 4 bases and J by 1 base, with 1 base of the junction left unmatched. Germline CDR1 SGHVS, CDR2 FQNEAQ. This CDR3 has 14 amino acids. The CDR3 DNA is TGTGCCAGCAGCTACAGGGGTTCTGGAAACACCATATATTTT. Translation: CASSYRGSGNTIYF.

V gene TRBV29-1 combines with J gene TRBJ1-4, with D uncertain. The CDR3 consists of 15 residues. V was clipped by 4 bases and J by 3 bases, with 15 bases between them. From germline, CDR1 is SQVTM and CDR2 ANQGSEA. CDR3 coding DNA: TGCAGCGTTGGGGTAGGGAGAGGTGCTAATGAAAAACTGTTTTTT. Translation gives CSVGVGRGANEKLFF. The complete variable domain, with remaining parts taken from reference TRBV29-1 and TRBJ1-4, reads SAVISQKPSRDICQRGTSLTIQCQVDSQVTMMFWYRQQPGQSLTLIATANQGSEATYESGFVIDKFPISRPNLTFSTLTVSNMSPEDSSIYLCSVGVGRGANEKLFFGSGTQLSVL.

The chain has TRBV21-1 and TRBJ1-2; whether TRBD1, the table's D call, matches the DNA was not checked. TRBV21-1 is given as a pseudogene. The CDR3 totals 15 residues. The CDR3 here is CASSLMGQGRRGYTF. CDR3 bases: TGTGCCAGCAGCCTAATGGGACAGGGTCGGAGGGGCTACACCTTC.

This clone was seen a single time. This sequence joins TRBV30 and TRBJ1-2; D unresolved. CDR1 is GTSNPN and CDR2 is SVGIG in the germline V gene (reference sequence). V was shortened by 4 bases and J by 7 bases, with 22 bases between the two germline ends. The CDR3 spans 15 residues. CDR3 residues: CAWMSGVSPYGGYTF. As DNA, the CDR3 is TGTGCCTGGATGTCCGGGGTGTCACCCTATGGTGGCTACACCTTC.

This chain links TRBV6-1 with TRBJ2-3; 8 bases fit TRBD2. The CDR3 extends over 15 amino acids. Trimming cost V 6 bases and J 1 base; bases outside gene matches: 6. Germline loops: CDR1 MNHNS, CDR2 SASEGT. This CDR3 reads CASSTGRGGTDTQYF. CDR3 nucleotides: TGTGCCAGCAGCACAGGGCGGGGGGGCACAGATACGCAGTATTTT.

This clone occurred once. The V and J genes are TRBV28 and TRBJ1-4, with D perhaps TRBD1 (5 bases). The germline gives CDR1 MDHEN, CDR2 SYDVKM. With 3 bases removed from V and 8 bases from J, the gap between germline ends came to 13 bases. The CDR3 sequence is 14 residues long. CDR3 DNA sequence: TGTGCCAGCAGTTTGGAGGGGCGCGGGGAAAAACTGTTTTTT. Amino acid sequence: CASSLEGRGEKLFF.

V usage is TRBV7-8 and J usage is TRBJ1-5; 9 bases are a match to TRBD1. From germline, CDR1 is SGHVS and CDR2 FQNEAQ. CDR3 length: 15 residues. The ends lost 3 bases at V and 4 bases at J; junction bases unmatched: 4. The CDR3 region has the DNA TGTGCCAGCAGCTTTGGACAGGGGTTTAATCAGCCCCAGCATTTT. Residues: CASSFGQGFNQPQHF.

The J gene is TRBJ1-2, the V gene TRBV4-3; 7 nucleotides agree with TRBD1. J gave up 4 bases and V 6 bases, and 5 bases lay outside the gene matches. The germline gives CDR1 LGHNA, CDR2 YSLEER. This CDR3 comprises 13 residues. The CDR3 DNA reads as TGCGCCAGCAGTCCAGACAGGGCCTATGGCTACACCTTC. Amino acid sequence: CASSPDRAYGYTF.

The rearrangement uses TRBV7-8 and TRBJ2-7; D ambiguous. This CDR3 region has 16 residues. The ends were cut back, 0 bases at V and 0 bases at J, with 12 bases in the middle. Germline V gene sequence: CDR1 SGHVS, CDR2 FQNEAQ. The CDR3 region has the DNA TGTGCCAGCAGCTTAGCGGGCCTAAGTGGCTCCTACGAGCAGTACTTC. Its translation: CASSLAGLSGSYEQYF.

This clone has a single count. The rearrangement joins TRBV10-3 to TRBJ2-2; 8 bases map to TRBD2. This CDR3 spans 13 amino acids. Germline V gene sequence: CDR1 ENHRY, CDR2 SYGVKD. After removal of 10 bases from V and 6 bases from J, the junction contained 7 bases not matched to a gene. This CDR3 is CATLGGASGELFF. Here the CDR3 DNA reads TGTGCCACCCTCGGGGGGGCCTCCGGGGAGCTGTTTTTT.

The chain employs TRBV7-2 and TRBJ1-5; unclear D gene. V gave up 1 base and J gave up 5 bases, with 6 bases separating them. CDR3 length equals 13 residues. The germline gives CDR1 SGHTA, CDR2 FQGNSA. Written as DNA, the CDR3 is TGTGCCAGCAGCTTAGAATCGTATCAGCCCCAGCATTTT. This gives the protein CASSLESYQPQHF.

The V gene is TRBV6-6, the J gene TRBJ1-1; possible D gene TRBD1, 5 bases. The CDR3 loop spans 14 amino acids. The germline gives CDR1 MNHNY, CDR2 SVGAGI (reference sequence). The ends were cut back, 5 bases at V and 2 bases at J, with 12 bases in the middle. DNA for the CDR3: TGTGCCAGCAGTCTTGAAACAGGCAACACTGAAGCTTTCTTT. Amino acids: CASSLETGNTEAFF.

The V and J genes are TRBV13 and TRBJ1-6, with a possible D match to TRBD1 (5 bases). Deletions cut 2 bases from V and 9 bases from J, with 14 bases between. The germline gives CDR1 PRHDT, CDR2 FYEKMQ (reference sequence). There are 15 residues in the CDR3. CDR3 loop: CASSLYAGVGSPLHF. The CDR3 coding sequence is TGTGCCAGCAGCTTATACGCGGGGGTGGGTTCACCCCTCCACTTT.